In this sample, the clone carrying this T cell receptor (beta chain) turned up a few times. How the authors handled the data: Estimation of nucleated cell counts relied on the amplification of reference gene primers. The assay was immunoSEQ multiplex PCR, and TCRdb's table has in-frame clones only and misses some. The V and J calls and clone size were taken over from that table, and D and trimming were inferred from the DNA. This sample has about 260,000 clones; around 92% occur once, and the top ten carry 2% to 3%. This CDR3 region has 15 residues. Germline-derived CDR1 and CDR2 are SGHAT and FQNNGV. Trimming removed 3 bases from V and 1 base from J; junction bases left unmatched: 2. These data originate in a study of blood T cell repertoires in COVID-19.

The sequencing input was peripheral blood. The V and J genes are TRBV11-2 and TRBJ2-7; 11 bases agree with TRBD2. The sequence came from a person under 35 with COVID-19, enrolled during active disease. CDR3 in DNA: TGTGCCAGCAGCTTCGGGACTAGCGGTTCCTACGAGCAGTACTTC. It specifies CASSFGTSGSYEQYF.